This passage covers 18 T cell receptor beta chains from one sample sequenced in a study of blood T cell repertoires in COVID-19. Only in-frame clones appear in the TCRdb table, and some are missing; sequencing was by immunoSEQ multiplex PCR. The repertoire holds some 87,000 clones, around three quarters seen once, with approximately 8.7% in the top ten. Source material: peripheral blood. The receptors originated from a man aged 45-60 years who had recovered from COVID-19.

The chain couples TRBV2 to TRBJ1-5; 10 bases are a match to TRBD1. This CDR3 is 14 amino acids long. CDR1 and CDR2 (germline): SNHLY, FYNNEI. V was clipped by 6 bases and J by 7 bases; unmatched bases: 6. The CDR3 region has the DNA TGTGCCAGCAGAACCGGGACAGGGGACCAGCCCCAGCATTTT. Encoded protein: CASRTGTGDQPQHF.

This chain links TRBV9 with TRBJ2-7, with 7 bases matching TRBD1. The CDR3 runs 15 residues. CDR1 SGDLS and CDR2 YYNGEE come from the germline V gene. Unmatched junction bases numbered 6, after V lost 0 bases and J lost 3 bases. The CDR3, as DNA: TGTGCCAGCAGCGTAGGATCAGGGGGTATCTACGAGCAGTACTTC. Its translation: CASSVGSGGIYEQYF.

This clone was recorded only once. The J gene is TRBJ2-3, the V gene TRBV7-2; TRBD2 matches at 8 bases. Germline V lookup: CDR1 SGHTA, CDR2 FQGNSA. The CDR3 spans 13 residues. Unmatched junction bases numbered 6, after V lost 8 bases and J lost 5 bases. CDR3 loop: CASRGGAIDTQYF. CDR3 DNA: TGTGCCAGCCGGGGGGGGGCGATAGATACGCAGTATTTT.

The CDR3 bases are TGTGCCACTAAGACAGGGCGGGGATACTATGGCTACACCTTC. Translating it yields CATKTGRGYYGYTF. This rearrangement joins TRBV19 to TRBJ1-2, with 7 bases matching TRBD1. Losses at the gene ends were 10 bases for V and 3 bases for J; bases not matched to a gene: 11. The CDR3 has 14 amino acids. Germline-derived CDR1 and CDR2 are LNHDA and SQIVND (reference sequence).

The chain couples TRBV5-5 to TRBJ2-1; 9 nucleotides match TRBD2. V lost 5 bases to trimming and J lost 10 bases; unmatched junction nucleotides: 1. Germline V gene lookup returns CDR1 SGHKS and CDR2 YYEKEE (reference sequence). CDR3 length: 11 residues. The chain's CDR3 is CASRLAGEQFF. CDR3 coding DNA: TGTGCCAGCAGGCTAGCGGGGGAGCAGTTCTTC.

The CDR3 loop is CASSERKVNQPQHF. The DNA of the CDR3 is TGTGCCAGCAGTGAGAGGAAAGTCAATCAGCCCCAGCATTTT. The chain joins TRBV6-1 to TRBJ1-5, with D hard to call. The V and J ends lost 3 bases and 3 bases respectively, with 9 bases between them. Germline V gene data show CDR1 as MNHNS and CDR2 as SASEGT. The CDR3 extends over 14 amino acids.

CDR3 sequence reads: CASSLAGDYYGYTF. DNA for the CDR3: TGTGCCAGCAGCTTGGCCGGGGACTACTATGGCTACACCTTC. The chain is built from TRBV5-4 and TRBJ1-2; D possibly corresponds to TRBD1 (5 bases). This CDR3 has 14 residues. Germline V gene lookup returns CDR1 SGHNT and CDR2 YYREEE (reference sequence). Deletions cut 0 bases from V and 3 bases from J, with 9 bases between. Full variable domain (missing parts from reference TRBV5-4 and TRBJ1-2): ETGVTQSPTHLIKTRGQQVTLRCSSQSGHNTVSWYQQALGQGPQFIFQYYREEENGRGNFPPRFSGLQFPNYSSELNVNALELDDSALYLCASSLAGDYYGYTFGSGTRLTVV.

CDR3 sequence: CASSIKAASLSNQPQHF. The CDR3 region has the DNA TGTGCCAGTAGTATTAAAGCGGCCAGCTTAAGCAATCAGCCCCAGCATTTT. V and J are TRBV19 and TRBJ1-5; D not resolved. Looked up from germline, CDR1 is LNHDA and CDR2 is SQIVND (reference sequence). This CDR3 has 17 residues. The V and J ends lost 3 bases and 1 base respectively, with 16 bases between them.

CDR3 sequence reads: CASSRTGGNEKLFF. For the CDR3, the DNA is TGTGCCAGCAGCAGGACAGGGGGGAATGAAAAACTGTTTTTT. The gene calls are TRBV6-5 and TRBJ1-4, with TRBD1 matching over 10 bases. The trim removed 6 bases at V and 5 bases at J, leaving 3 bases unmatched. The CDR3 sequence is 14 residues long. From germline, CDR1 is MNHEY and CDR2 SVGAGI.

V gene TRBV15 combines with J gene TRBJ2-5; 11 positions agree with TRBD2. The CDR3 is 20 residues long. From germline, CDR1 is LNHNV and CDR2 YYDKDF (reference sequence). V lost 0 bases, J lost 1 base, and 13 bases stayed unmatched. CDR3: CATSRDIGTSGPSSQETQYF. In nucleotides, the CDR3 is TGTGCCACCAGCAGAGATATTGGGACTAGCGGACCGTCATCCCAAGAGACCCAGTACTTC.

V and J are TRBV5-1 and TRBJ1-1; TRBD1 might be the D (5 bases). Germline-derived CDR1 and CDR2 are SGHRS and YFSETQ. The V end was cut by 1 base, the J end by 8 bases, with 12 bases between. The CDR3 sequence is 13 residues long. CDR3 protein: CASSLNDGGEAFF. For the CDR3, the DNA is TGCGCCAGCAGCTTGAACGACGGGGGAGAAGCTTTCTTT.

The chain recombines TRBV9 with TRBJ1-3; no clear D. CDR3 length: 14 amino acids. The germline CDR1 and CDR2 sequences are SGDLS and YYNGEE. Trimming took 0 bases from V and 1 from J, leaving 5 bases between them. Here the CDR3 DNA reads TGTGCCAGCAGCGTAGCAGAATCTGGAAACACCATATATTTT. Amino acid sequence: CASSVAESGNTIYF.

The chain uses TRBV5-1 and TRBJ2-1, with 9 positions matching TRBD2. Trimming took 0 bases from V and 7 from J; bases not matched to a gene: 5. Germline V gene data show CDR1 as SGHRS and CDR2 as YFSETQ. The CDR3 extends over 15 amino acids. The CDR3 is CASSLGGTSQNEQFF. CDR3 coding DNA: TGCGCCAGCAGCTTGGGAGGGACTAGCCAGAATGAGCAGTTCTTC.

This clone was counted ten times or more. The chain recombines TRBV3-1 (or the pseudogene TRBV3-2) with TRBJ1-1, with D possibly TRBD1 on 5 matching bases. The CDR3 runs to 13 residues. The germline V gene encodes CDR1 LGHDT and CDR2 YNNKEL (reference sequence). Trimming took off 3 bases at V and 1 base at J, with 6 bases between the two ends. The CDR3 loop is CASSQTENTEAFF. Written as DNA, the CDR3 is TGTGCCAGCAGCCAGACAGAGAACACTGAAGCTTTCTTT.

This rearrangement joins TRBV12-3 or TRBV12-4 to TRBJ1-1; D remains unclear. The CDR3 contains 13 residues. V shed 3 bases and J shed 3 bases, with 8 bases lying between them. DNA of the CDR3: TGTGCCAGCAGTTTGAACACCTACACTGAAGCTTTCTTT. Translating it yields CASSLNTYTEAFF.

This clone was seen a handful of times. CDR3 amino acids: CASSLVGTGTYEQYF. CDR3 DNA: TGTGCCAGCAGCTTGGTCGGGACAGGGACCTACGAGCAGTACTTC. The rearrangement uses TRBV5-4 and TRBJ2-7; 9 nucleotides line up with TRBD1. Germline loops: CDR1 SGHNT, CDR2 YYREEE (reference sequence). This CDR3 contains 15 residues. With V trimmed by 0 bases and J by 2 bases, 3 bases remained unmatched.

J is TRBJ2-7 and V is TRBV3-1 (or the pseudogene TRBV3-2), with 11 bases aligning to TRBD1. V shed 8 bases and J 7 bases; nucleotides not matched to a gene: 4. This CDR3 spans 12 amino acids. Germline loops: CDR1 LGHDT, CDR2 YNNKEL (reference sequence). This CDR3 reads CASEDRGREQYF. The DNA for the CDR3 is TGTGCCAGCGAGGACAGGGGGCGAGAGCAGTACTTC.

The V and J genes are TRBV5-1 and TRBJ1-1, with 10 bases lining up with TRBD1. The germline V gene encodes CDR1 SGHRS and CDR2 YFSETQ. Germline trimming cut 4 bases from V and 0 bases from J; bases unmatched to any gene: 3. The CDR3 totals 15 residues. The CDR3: CASSDDRGLNTEAFF. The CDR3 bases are TGCGCCAGCAGCGACGACAGGGGGCTGAACACTGAAGCTTTCTTT.